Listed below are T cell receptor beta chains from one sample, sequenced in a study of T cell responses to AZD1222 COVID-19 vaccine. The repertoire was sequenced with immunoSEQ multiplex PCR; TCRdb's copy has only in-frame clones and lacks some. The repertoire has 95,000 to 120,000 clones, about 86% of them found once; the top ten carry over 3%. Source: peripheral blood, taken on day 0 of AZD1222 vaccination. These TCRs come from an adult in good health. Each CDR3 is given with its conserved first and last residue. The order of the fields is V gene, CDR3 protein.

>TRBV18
CASSPGEGVFREQFF
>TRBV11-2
CASSISWRSSYEQYF
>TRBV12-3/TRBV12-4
CASSPAGGNTIYF
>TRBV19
CASTSGRDSNEKLFF
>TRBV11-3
CASSLGQVSPLQETQYF
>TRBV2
CASTTKGVYNEQFF
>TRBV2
CASEDGNTEAFF
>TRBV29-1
CSVERGSGANVLTF
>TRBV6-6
CATAYGTYEKLFF
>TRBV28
CASSSPGTGEGYTF
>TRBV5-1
CASSLSMSGTYTGELFF
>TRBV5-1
CASSFAGAYEQYF
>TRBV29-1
CSVERGGNTEAFF
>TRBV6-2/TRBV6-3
CASSSERGGTDTQYF
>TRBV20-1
CSAGDTAEQYF
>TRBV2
CASSEGAVPNSRYSEQFF
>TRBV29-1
CSVESRAGSSLGHYGYTF
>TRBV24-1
CATSDPGARYGYTF
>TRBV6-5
CASSRTGMDGYTF
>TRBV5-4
CASSAGQGFAGNTIYF
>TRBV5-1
CASSLGRGEPGNTIYF
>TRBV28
CASSWGGAKDNEQFF
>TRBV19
CASSMGGDTEAFF
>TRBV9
CASSAGTANTEAFF
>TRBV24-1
CATAGEMNTEAFF
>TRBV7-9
CASTSGPSSDYGYTF
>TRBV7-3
CASSPPWGQGGTGELFF
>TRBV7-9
CASSLVLGRSSYEQYF
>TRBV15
CATRILRGENSPLHF
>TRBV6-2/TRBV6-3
CASSSLRDNNQPQHF
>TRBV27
CASSLSGAGNTIYF
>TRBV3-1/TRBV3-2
CASSHTDKPLHF
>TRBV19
CASKVGVGGGNQPQHF
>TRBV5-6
CASSFRASPDQPQHF
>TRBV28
CASGQMNTEAFF
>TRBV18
CASSSGLAGDYNEQFF
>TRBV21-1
CASSNTLSGPTASSYNSPLHF
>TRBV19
CASSASGEKQFF
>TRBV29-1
CSAPPLGGMNTEAFF
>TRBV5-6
CASSLGLSQPQHF
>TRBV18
CASSPGTAYEQYF
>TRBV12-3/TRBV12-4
CASKGRTYEQYF
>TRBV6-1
CASSVAVGGGTGGTGELFF
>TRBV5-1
CASSLRTDRGEAFF
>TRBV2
CASTLYTGGNGYTF
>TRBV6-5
CASSPNYEQYF
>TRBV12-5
CASGFDNTEAFF
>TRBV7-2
CASSLSQGNQPQHF
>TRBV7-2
CATTRGPNTEAFF
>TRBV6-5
CASSPRLEGGGGYTF
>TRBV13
CASSLDPPVQYF
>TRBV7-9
CASARRTESNEKLFF
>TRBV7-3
CASSLTDRQNTEAFF
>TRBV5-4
CASSLGLGTDTQYF
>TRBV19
CASSTRRNEAFF
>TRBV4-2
CASSQVRGSSSGNTIYF